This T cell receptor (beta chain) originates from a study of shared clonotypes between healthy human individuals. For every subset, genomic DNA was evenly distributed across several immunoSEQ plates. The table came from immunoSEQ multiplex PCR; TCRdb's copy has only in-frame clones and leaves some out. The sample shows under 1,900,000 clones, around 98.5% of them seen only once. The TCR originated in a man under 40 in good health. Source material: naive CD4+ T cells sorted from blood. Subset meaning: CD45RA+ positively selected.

The CDR3: CASSLADGYNEQFF. The CDR3 DNA reads as TGTGCCAGCAGCTTAGCCGACGGGTACAATGAGCAGTTCTTC. The rearrangement links TRBV11-2 to TRBJ2-1, with no clear D. The germline gives CDR1 SGHAT, CDR2 FQNNGV. Trimming shortened V by 1 base and J by 4 bases, and 8 bases separated the two germline ends. CDR3 size: 14 residues.